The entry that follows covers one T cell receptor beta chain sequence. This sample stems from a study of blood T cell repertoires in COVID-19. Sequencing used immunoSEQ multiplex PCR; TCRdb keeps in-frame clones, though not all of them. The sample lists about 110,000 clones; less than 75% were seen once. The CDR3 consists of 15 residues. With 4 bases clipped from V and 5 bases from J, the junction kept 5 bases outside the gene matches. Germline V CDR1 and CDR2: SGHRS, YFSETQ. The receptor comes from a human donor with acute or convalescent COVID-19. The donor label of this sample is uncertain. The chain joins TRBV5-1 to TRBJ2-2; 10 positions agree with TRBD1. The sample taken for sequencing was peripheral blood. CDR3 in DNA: TGCGCCAGCAGCCCCGGGACAGGGGTTACCGGGGAGCTGTTTTTT. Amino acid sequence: CASSPGTGVTGELFF.